This T cell receptor (beta chain) was captured by sequencing in a study of blood T cells in healthy people across ages. Study-wide context: Capturing about one barcoded beta molecule per two T cells was achieved by template switching. Study results and limitations: The fall in TCR beta diversity per million T cells was roughly linear with age.

Roughly 10 milliliters of peripheral blood were drawn from each donor into EDTA-treated tubes. Primed by a sample-barcoded 5' primer and a J-beta primer mix, a second PCR proceeded for roughly 7 to 11 cycles. All samples gave at least 2.5 million CDR3-containing paired-end reads. TCRdb ran MiXCR on the 5' RACE reads and lists one entry per CDR3 protein. The table shows 850,000 to 1,300,000 distinct CDR3 sequences, with around 43% occurring only once. The V gene end was trimmed by 10 bases and the J gene end by 1 base; junction bases not matched to a gene: 10. The CDR3 covers 15 residues. Germline lookup yields CDR1 LGHDT and CDR2 YNNKEL (reference sequence). As concerns this clonotype: The antigen is unknown.

Sequencing used blood. This rearrangement joins TRBV3-1 to TRBJ1-1; the match to TRBD1 covers 9 bases. The receptor was derived from a woman aged 60-75 years in good health. The CDR3 is CATTGTGRSNTEAFF. CDR3 sequence (DNA): TGTGCCACCACCGGGACAGGGCGATCGAACACTGAAGCTTTCTTT.